This T cell receptor beta chain was observed in a study of blood T cell repertoires in COVID-19. Turning to the study itself: Researchers got acute and convalescent COVID-19 samples from the United States, Italy and Spain.

This clone occurred once. Original processing methods: Estimation of nucleated cell counts was performed using reference gene primer amplification. Using immunoSEQ multiplex PCR, the repertoire was profiled, and TCRdb retains in-frame clones only, with some absent. Clonal size and the V and J genes are those of that table, whereas D and trimming came from the DNA. The repertoire holds about 230,000 clones, with roughly 85% as singletons. This TCR derives from a woman in her 70s with active or convalescent COVID-19. The sequenced material came from peripheral blood.

The CDR3 here is CASSIEAAARGAQYF. In nucleotides, the CDR3 is TGTGCCAGTAGTATTGAAGCGGCGGCACGGGGGGCCCAGTACTTC. This chain joins TRBV19 and TRBJ2-5; 7 bases agree with TRBD2. CDR3 size: 15 residues. CDR1 is LNHDA, CDR2 SQIVND, per germline (reference sequence). V dropped 3 bases and J dropped 9; count of bases not matched to a gene: 13.